This T cell receptor beta chain emerged from a study of blood T cell repertoires in COVID-19. Per the original data handling: Reference gene primer amplification gave nucleated cell count estimates. Sequencing used immunoSEQ multiplex PCR; TCRdb keeps in-frame clones, though not all of them. The V and J calls and the clone size are those of that table, but D and trimming were determined from the DNA. The data hold tens of thousands of clones, with 91% observed a single time. Specimen: peripheral blood. The origin of this receptor is a human donor with active COVID-19. The donor label of this sample is uncertain.

The CDR3 loop reads CASRRLAVSDGELFF. CDR3 bases: TGCGCCAGCAGAAGACTAGCTGTCTCGGACGGGGAGCTGTTTTTT. V and J are TRBV5-1 and TRBJ2-2; 7 bases fit TRBD2. Germline CDR1 reads SGHRS; CDR2 reads YFSETQ. CDR3 length equals 15 residues. Trimming at V came to 5 bases and at J to 7 bases, leaving 11 bases not matched to a gene.